This T cell receptor (beta chain) was sequenced during a study of neurological immune-mediated disorders. The authors produced cDNA by 5'RACE using 10-nucleotide random UMIs. TCRdb used MiXCR to reprocess the 5' RACE reads, holding one entry per CDR3 protein. The sample consists of over 30,000 distinct CDR3 sequences, about 13% of them appearing once. Germline V lookup: CDR1 SGHRS, CDR2 YFSETQ. V was pared by 4 bases and J by 6 bases, with 19 bases between. The CDR3 spans 15 residues. Sample time point: longitudinal time-point 2. Findings and caveats of the study: HTLV-1-associated myelopathy had the most TCR clonal expansion, while multiple sclerosis had the least, a level that fell below healthy controls.

This clonotype was detected many times. Its antigen is unknown. The sequence derives from a woman aged 40-49 years in good health. The chain uses TRBV5-1 and TRBJ1-1; D unclear. The material sequenced was PBMCs. The CDR3: CASSAFPGVEAEAFF. The CDR3 nucleotides read TGCGCCAGCAGCGCCTTTCCCGGGGTGGAAGCTGAAGCTTTCTTT. The whole variable domain, remainder taken from reference TRBV5-1 and TRBJ1-1, is KAGVTQTPRYLIKTRGQQVTLSCSPISGHRSVSWYQQTPGQGLQFLFEYFSETQRNKGNFPGRFSGRQFSNSRSEMNVSTLELGDSALYLCASSAFPGVEAEAFFGQGTRLTVV.